The 32 T cell receptor beta chains below come from one sample, sequenced in a study of blood T cell repertoires in COVID-19. Clones were sequenced by immunoSEQ multiplex PCR, and TCRdb holds only the in-frame ones, with some missing. The data hold 70,000 to 95,000 clones, with 80% to 90% observed a single time. The source material was peripheral blood. Receptors originate from a woman between 65 and 79 years old with acute or convalescent COVID-19.

The V call is TRBV18, the J call TRBJ1-1; tentatively, D is TRBD1 (5 bases). Germline-derived CDR1 and CDR2 are KGHSH and LQKENI. The CDR3 runs to 14 residues. V was clipped by 6 bases and J by 0 bases, with 11 bases between them. CDR3 nucleotides: TGTGCCAGCTCGATAGGACACATGAACACTGAAGCTTTCTTT. Translation gives CASSIGHMNTEAFF. The complete variable domain, with remaining parts taken from reference TRBV18 and TRBJ1-1, reads NAGVMQNPRHLVRRRGQEARLRCSPMKGHSHVYWYRQLPEEGLKFMVYLQKENIIDESGMPKERFSAEFPKEGPSILRIQQVVRGDSAAYFCASSIGHMNTEAFFGQGTRLTVV.

The V call is TRBV7-8, the J call TRBJ2-7; 9 bases are a match to TRBD2. Germline loops: CDR1 SGHVS, CDR2 FQNEAQ. The trim removed 1 base at V and 2 bases at J, leaving 3 bases unmatched. The CDR3 length is 15 residues. The CDR3 loop reads CASSLVPSGTYEQYF. In nucleotides, the CDR3 is TGTGCCAGCAGCTTAGTACCTAGCGGGACCTACGAGCAGTACTTC. Variable domain in full (rest from reference TRBV7-8 and TRBJ2-7): GAGVSQSPRYKVAKRGQDVALRCDPISGHVSLFWYQQALGQGPEFLTYFQNEAQLDKSGLPSDRFFAERPEGSVSTLKIQRTQQEDSAVYLCASSLVPSGTYEQYFGPGTRLTVT.

As for this clone: Different DNA sequences within this sample yield the same CDR3. The V gene is TRBV4-1, the J gene TRBJ1-5, with a tentative D call TRBD1 (6 bases). The CDR3 sequence is 15 residues long. In germline, CDR1 is MGHRA, CDR2 YSYEKL. V gave up 0 bases and J gave up 3 bases, with 9 bases separating them. The DNA for the CDR3 is TGCGCCAGCAGCCAAGATCCAGGGGTCAATCAGCCCCAGCATTTT. Protein sequence: CASSQDPGVNQPQHF.

In its sample, this clone was seen a few times. J is TRBJ2-7 and V is TRBV7-6; D perhaps matches TRBD2 (6 bases). This CDR3 has 14 amino acids. The V end lost 8 bases, the J end lost 3 bases, and 17 bases lay between the germline ends. Germline V gene sequence: CDR1 SGHVS, CDR2 FNYEAQ. Written as DNA, the CDR3 is TGTGCCAGCTCTCCCGGGACTGCAATCTACGAGCAGTACTTC. Residues: CASSPGTAIYEQYF.

The genes are TRBV2 and TRBJ2-1, with D possibly being TRBD1 (6 bases). The CDR3 covers 13 residues. Germline V gives CDR1 SNHLY, CDR2 FYNNEI. Trimming removed 4 bases at V and 3 bases at J, with 7 bases between. The CDR3, as DNA: TGTGCCAGCAGTGCACAGGGCTACAATGAGCAGTTCTTC. Amino acids: CASSAQGYNEQFF. Supplemented by reference TRBV2 and TRBJ2-1, the full variable domain reads EPEVTQTPSHQVTQMGQEVILRCVPISNHLYFYWYRQILGQKVEFLVSFYNNEISEKSEIFDDQFSVERPDGSNFTLKIRSTKLEDSAMYFCASSAQGYNEQFFGPGTRLTVL.

The chain recombines TRBV9 with TRBJ1-4; a possible D gene is TRBD1 (5 bases). The CDR3 covers 16 residues. Between the trimmed V and J ends, which lost 3 bases and 1 base, there was a span of 13 bases. Germline V CDR1 and CDR2: SGDLS, YYNGEE. The CDR3 protein is CASSETGVVTNEKLFF. The CDR3 DNA reads TGTGCCAGCAGCGAAACGGGGGTGGTAACTAATGAAAAACTGTTTTTT.

This rearrangement joins TRBV5-1 to TRBJ2-7; no clear D gene. The germline gives CDR1 SGHRS, CDR2 YFSETQ. CDR3 length: 11 residues. Trimming shortened V by 4 bases and J by 7 bases, and 9 bases separated the two germline ends. Here the CDR3 DNA reads TGCGCCAGCAGCCAACTCAAGGAGCAGTACTTC. It is translated as CASSQLKEQYF.

This clone has just one count. The J gene is TRBJ2-7, the V gene TRBV15; TRBD1 agrees at 8 bases. Germline CDR1 LNHNV, CDR2 YYDKDF (reference sequence). The V and J ends lost 0 bases and 5 bases, in that order; junction bases with no gene match: 9. The CDR3 is 16 residues long. The CDR3 sequence: CATSRDRTGTVHEQYF. The CDR3 nucleotides are TGTGCCACCAGCAGAGATCGGACAGGGACGGTCCACGAGCAGTACTTC.

This chain uses TRBV6-5 with TRBJ2-7; 8 bases agree with TRBD2. V shed 5 bases and J 0 bases; nucleotides not matched to a gene: 6. Germline-derived CDR1 and CDR2 are MNHEY and SVGAGI. The CDR3 has 15 amino acids. The CDR3 is CASSRQAGGSYEQYF. CDR3 in DNA: TGTGCCAGCAGTCGACAGGCGGGAGGCTCCTACGAGCAGTACTTC.

CDR3 protein: CASSLWGLARGAQYF. The CDR3 DNA sequence: TGTGCCAGCAGTTTATGGGGACTAGCGAGGGGGGCCCAGTACTTC. V gene TRBV27 combines with J gene TRBJ2-5, with 10 nucleotides matching TRBD2. CDR1 and CDR2 from the germline V gene are MNHEY and SMNVEV (reference sequence). Trimming cost V 1 base and J 9 bases; bases outside gene matches: 8. The CDR3 is made up of 15 amino acids.

This clone was detected once. CDR3 sequence reads: CATSGTSGGDTQYF. In DNA, the CDR3 is TGTGCCACCAGTGGGACTAGCGGGGGAGATACGCAGTATTTT. The chain couples TRBV24-1 to TRBJ2-3; TRBD2 matches 13 bases. The J segment lost 5 bases and the V segment lost 5 bases, leaving 0 bases of the junction unmatched. The CDR3 is 14 amino acids. Germline CDR1 KGHDR, CDR2 SFDVKD.

The CDR3 spells CASSEAQTGVTEAFF. The CDR3 region has the DNA TGTGCCAGCAGTGAAGCCCAGACAGGGGTCACTGAAGCTTTCTTT. V is TRBV2 and J is TRBJ1-1, with TRBD1 identical over 8 bases. Trimming removed 0 bases from V and 4 bases from J; junction bases left unmatched: 4. This CDR3 has 15 amino acids. Germline lookup yields CDR1 SNHLY and CDR2 FYNNEI.

This chain connects TRBV28 to TRBJ2-1; 9 bases are a match to TRBD2. The CDR3 is made up of 17 amino acids. The ends lost 2 bases at V and 9 bases at J; junction bases unmatched: 14. CDR1 and CDR2 (germline): MDHEN, SYDVKM. CDR3 bases: TGTGCCAGCAGTTTAAAACTAATTAGCGGGAGTGGTGTTGAGCAGTTCTTC. Protein product: CASSLKLISGSGVEQFF.

The gene calls are TRBV20-1 and TRBJ1-1; D unclear. The V end was cut by 2 bases, the J end by 8 bases, with 9 bases between. Germline V gene data show CDR1 as DFQATT and CDR2 as SNEGSKA (reference sequence). This CDR3 is 11 amino acids long. Here the CDR3 reads CSARKQSEAFF. The CDR3 DNA is TGCAGTGCTAGAAAACAGTCGGAAGCTTTCTTT.

The chain carries TRBV18 and TRBJ1-2; TRBD1 matches 9 bases. Trimming took 4 bases from V and 4 from J; bases not matched to a gene: 7. CDR1 is KGHSH and CDR2 is LQKENI in the germline V gene. This CDR3 has 15 amino acids. CDR3: CASSHETTGGYGYTF. In DNA, the CDR3 is TGTGCCAGCTCACACGAGACGACAGGGGGCTATGGCTACACCTTC.

CDR3: CASSLGAANRETQYF. As DNA, the CDR3 is TGTGCCAGCAGCTTAGGGGCCGCAAACAGGGAGACCCAGTACTTC. J is TRBJ2-5 and V is TRBV11-3; the D gene is possibly TRBD1 (5 bases). Per germline, CDR1 SGHNT and CDR2 YENEEA. This CDR3 is built from 15 residues. V lost 1 base to trimming and J lost 5 bases, with 14 bases between them.

The chain joins TRBV5-5 to TRBJ2-7; 11 bases fit TRBD1. The CDR3 is 17 residues long. The germline V gene has CDR1 SGHKS and CDR2 YYEKEE (reference sequence). V was clipped by 1 base and J by 2 bases; unmatched bases: 8. The CDR3 DNA reads as TGTGCCAGCAGCTTGACCCGCCCGGGACAGGGGGCCTACGAGCAGTACTTC. Translating gives CASSLTRPGQGAYEQYF. The full variable domain, with the rest looked up from reference TRBV5-5 and TRBJ2-7, is DAGVTQSPTHLIKTRGQQVTLRCSPISGHKSVSWYQQVLGQGPQFIFQYYEKEERGRGNFPDRFSARQFPNYSSELNVNALLLGDSALYLCASSLTRPGQGAYEQYFGPGTRLTVT.

The chain employs TRBV6-2 or TRBV6-3 and TRBJ2-3; the D gene is possibly TRBD1 (6 bases). Germline assignment: CDR1 MNHEY and CDR2 SVGEGT. The CDR3 has 14 residues. The V end was cut by 6 bases, the J end by 1 base, with 11 bases between. CDR3 protein: CASSDRRGTDTQYF. CDR3 nucleotides: TGTGCCAGCAGCGACAGGCGAGGCACAGATACGCAGTATTTT.

The chain employs TRBV30 and TRBJ1-6, with TRBD1 matching 10 bases. CDR1 and CDR2 from the germline V gene are GTSNPN and SVGIG (reference sequence). CDR3 length: 15 residues. V was pared by 3 bases and J by 7 bases, with 6 bases of the junction left unmatched. The CDR3, as DNA: TGTGCCTGGAGGGACAGGGGGTTTGTGAATTCACCCCTCCACTTT. Translated, it gives CAWRDRGFVNSPLHF.

The chain carries TRBV7-9 and TRBJ2-3, with 11 bases aligning to TRBD1. The CDR3 is made up of 14 amino acids. Germline values: CDR1 SEHNR, CDR2 FQNEAQ (reference sequence). The ends lost 3 bases at V and 6 bases at J; junction bases unmatched: 2. The CDR3 sequence: CASSLGQGDDTQYF. For the CDR3, the DNA is TGTGCCAGCAGCTTGGGACAGGGGGACGATACGCAGTATTTT.

The chain couples TRBV4-2 to TRBJ2-1; D unresolved. The germline V and J ends were trimmed by 0 bases and 4 bases, with 7 bases remaining between them. CDR1 LGHNA and CDR2 YNFKEQ come from the germline V gene. This CDR3 comprises 14 residues. CDR3 protein: CASSQDLLYNEQFF. DNA of the CDR3: TGTGCCAGCAGCCAAGATCTCTTATACAATGAGCAGTTCTTC.

The chain is built from TRBV30 and TRBJ1-4; D is ambiguous. The CDR3 has 15 amino acids. V was pared by 0 bases and J by 7 bases, with 15 bases between. Germline values: CDR1 GTSNPN, CDR2 SVGIG (reference sequence). The CDR3 sequence is CAWSVFGGRGEKLFF. As DNA, the CDR3 is TGTGCCTGGAGTGTATTCGGTGGTCGGGGTGAAAAACTGTTTTTT.

The rearrangement joins TRBV5-4 to TRBJ2-5; D not certain. Trimming removed 4 bases from V and 5 bases from J, with 21 bases in between. The CDR3 length is 16 residues. In germline, CDR1 is SGHNT, CDR2 YYREEE (reference sequence). CDR3 in amino acids: CASSQAGYSRAETQYF. CDR3 DNA sequence: TGTGCCAGCAGCCAAGCAGGTTACTCTCGTGCTGAGACCCAGTACTTC.

The chain's CDR3 is CASSLTDRVYTEAFF. As DNA, the CDR3 is TGTGCCAGCAGTTTAACGGACAGGGTATATACTGAAGCTTTCTTT. The chain uses TRBV28 and TRBJ1-1, with 8 bases lining up with TRBD1. CDR1 and CDR2 (germline): MDHEN, SYDVKM. This CDR3 is built from 15 residues. V lost 2 bases and J lost 5; bases outside the gene matches: 7.

V gene TRBV19 combines with J gene TRBJ2-1; no clear D gene. Trimming took 1 base from V and 6 from J, leaving 4 bases between them. There are 12 residues in the CDR3. Germline V gene data show CDR1 as LNHDA and CDR2 as SQIVND (reference sequence). The CDR3 region has the DNA TGTGCCAGTAGTATAGGGGCCAATGAGCAGTTCTTC. This sequence encodes CASSIGANEQFF.

This clone appeared a single time. The V gene is TRBV3-1 (or the pseudogene TRBV3-2), the J gene TRBJ1-1, with 7 bases lining up with TRBD1. The germline CDR1 and CDR2 sequences are LGHDT and YNNKEL (reference sequence). J gave up 5 bases and V 0 bases, and 9 bases lay outside the gene matches. This CDR3 contains 16 residues. In DNA form, the CDR3 reads TGTGCCAGCAGCCAAGAGTGGGGCAGGGGGAGGACTGAAGCTTTCTTT. Translating it yields CASSQEWGRGRTEAFF.

The rearrangement links TRBV5-1 to TRBJ2-1; TRBD1 matches 8 bases. In germline, CDR1 is SGHRS, CDR2 YFSETQ. V lost 2 bases and J lost 7; bases outside the gene matches: 8. This CDR3 is 15 amino acids long. CDR3 DNA: TGCGCCAGCAGCTTTCCCAGGGGGCAGGTAAATGAGCAGTTCTTC. The encoded protein is CASSFPRGQVNEQFF. The full variable domain, its missing parts supplied by reference TRBV5-1 and TRBJ2-1, is KAGVTQTPRYLIKTRGQQVTLSCSPISGHRSVSWYQQTPGQGLQFLFEYFSETQRNKGNFPGRFSGRQFSNSRSEMNVSTLELGDSALYLCASSFPRGQVNEQFFGPGTRLTVL.

The chain links TRBV29-1 to TRBJ2-3, with TRBD1 matching 7 bases. This CDR3 spans 12 amino acids. Trimming took 8 bases from V and 4 from J; bases not matched to a gene: 6. Germline V lookup: CDR1 SQVTM, CDR2 ANQGSEA. The CDR3, as DNA: TGCAGCACTCGACAGGGCCCAGATACGCAGTATTTT. This sequence encodes CSTRQGPDTQYF.

The V and J genes are TRBV27 and TRBJ1-4, with 8 bases aligning to TRBD1. V was clipped by 10 bases and J by 4 bases; unmatched bases: 8. Germline CDR1 and CDR2: MNHEY and SMNVEV (reference sequence). This CDR3 has 14 amino acids. As DNA, the CDR3 is TGTGCCACCGCCAGGACAGGGTTTAATGAAAAACTGTTTTTT. Protein product: CATARTGFNEKLFF.

V is TRBV3-1 (or the pseudogene TRBV3-2) and J is TRBJ1-1, with D unclear. The germline gives CDR1 LGHDT, CDR2 YNNKEL (reference sequence). The CDR3 runs to 14 residues. The germline V and J ends were trimmed by 4 bases and 1 base, with 10 bases remaining between them. CDR3 protein: CASSPGAGNTEAFF. The CDR3 nucleotides are TGTGCCAGCAGCCCTGGTGCCGGGAACACTGAAGCTTTCTTT.

V gene TRBV24-1 combines with J gene TRBJ2-1, with TRBD1 as a possible D gene (6 bases). The CDR3 covers 18 residues. Germline assignment: CDR1 KGHDR and CDR2 SFDVKD. Trimming cost V 0 bases and J 0 bases, with 14 bases left between them. CDR3 sequence (DNA): TGTGCCACCAGTGATTTGAGGCCGGAAGGGGGCTCCTACAATGAGCAGTTCTTC. As protein: CATSDLRPEGGSYNEQFF.

V and J are TRBV3-1 (or the pseudogene TRBV3-2) and TRBJ1-6, with unresolved D. Trimming left V 1 base short and J 9 bases short, with 10 bases between. CDR1 is LGHDT and CDR2 is YNNKEL in the germline V gene (reference sequence). This CDR3 is built from 14 residues. CDR3 in amino acids: CASSQGGAFSPLHF. CDR3 coding DNA: TGTGCCAGCAGCCAAGGGGGAGCTTTTTCACCCCTCCACTTT.